Below are 2 T cell receptor beta chains sequenced from a single sample in a study of blood T cell repertoires in COVID-19 (dated by TCRdb to the early 2020s). Libraries came from the immunoSEQ multiplex PCR assay. In its TCRdb copy, this immuneACCESS table keeps in-frame sequences only and misses some clones. Where compared with another copy, unresolved V genes explain less than half of these, and the others have no known cause. In all, the sample holds a few hundred thousand clones, and around 91% of those were seen once. The ten most abundant clones make up 1% of the sample. Sequenced input: PBMCs or T cells enriched from blood (not recorded which). The source is a man aged 18 to 30 who had recovered from COVID-19.

V and J are TRBV11-2 and TRBJ2-7; perhaps TRBD2 as D (5 bases). There are 13 residues in the CDR3. CDR1 and CDR2 (germline): SGHAT, FQNNGV. Trimming pared 5 bases from V and 5 bases from J, leaving 13 bases between. In DNA form, the CDR3 reads TGTGCCAGCAGCCCCGCCGGGGTCCACGAGCAGTACTTC. This translates into CASSPAGVHEQYF.

This chain uses TRBV4-1 with TRBJ1-3, with D hard to call. Trimming removed 3 bases at V and 6 bases at J, with 18 bases between. There are 16 residues in the CDR3. Germline V lookup: CDR1 MGHRA, CDR2 YSYEKL. The CDR3 protein is CASSHRTEIMLNTIYF. CDR3 bases: TGCGCCAGCAGCCATCGTACCGAGATAATGTTAAACACCATATATTTT.